This TCR beta chain was sequenced for a study of CD8 T cells in Susac syndrome (dated 2019 in TCRdb). With respect to the entire study: Among the sequenced Susac syndrome patients, about six had clinically active disease and 8 or 9 were in clinical remission. At blood withdrawal, Susac syndrome patients were therapy-naive, treated with corticosteroids (with IVIg additionally given to some), or treated with IVIg alone. Whether CD8+ T cell activation and differentiation in Susac syndrome was antigen driven was tested using repertoire sequencing. The full study reports these points: The number of individuals in the TCR sequencing and HLA analysis was acknowledged as relatively small. No clonal expansion was detected in the CD4+ T cell repertoire of Susac syndrome patients.

Peripheral blood CD8+ and CD4+ T cells from healthy donors, Susac syndrome patients and multiple sclerosis patients were profiled using high-throughput TCR beta sequencing. Susac syndrome patients met recently defined diagnostic criteria for definite or probable disease. CD8+ TEMRA cells were enriched by FACS, while bulk CD8+ and CD4+ T cells were purified by magnetic negative isolation. Blood was drawn into EDTA tubes, processed within 24 hours, and PBMCs were isolated by density gradient centrifugation. PBMCs intended for TCR sequencing were cryopreserved in liquid nitrogen and thawed later in a water bath at 37 degrees C. Purity of sorted or isolated CD4+, CD8+ and CD8+ TEMRA cells was at least 90%. RNA was extracted using the RNeasy kit, and about 0.45 to 1 ug of the RNA was reverse transcribed with random hexamers. TCR beta CDR3 regions were amplified with the immunoSEQ multiplex PCR assay covering 54 Vbeta and 13 Jbeta segments. To correct PCR amplification bias, a synthetic template baseline was used for both primer optimization and computational correction. As for the original processing: Only productive sequences were kept, with reads annotated to V, D and J genes according to IMGT and analyzed in immunoSEQ Analyzer. Clonality was calculated as one minus the Shannon entropy normalized by log2 of the number of productive unique sequences. For each patient and control, public and private clones were evaluated within the 100 most prevalent clones. Susac-specific clones were defined as absent from healthy and MS cohorts, about 1,100 published viral clones and other ImmuneACCESS disease sequences. TCRdb took the public reads, trimmed them with fastp at Q25, ran MiXCR for clone calling and kept in-frame beta chains. Each CDR3 protein appears once, grouped with its most common genes and DNA. The V and J calls were determined by TCRdb, not by the authors. The sample table lists under 200,000 distinct CDR3 sequences, more than 95% of them with a count of one. The top ten constitute about 0.12% of the sample.

Trimming leaves V shorter by 5 bases and J shorter by 10 bases, with the junction holding 15 bases beyond the gene matches. From its cysteine to its phenylalanine, the CDR3 spans 17 amino acids. Kept here is only the CDR3 DNA, which spans 51 bases and is read in frame from base 1. The germline V gene encodes CDR1 SEHNR and CDR2 FQNEAQ (reference sequence). As concerns this clonotype: The antigen it binds to is not known. The input lacks base qualities; no much larger clone sits a single base away.

The sequenced sample consisted of CD4+ T cells from PBMCs. The sequence came from a human donor with Susac syndrome. The V gene is TRBV7-9 and the J gene is TRBJ2-1; 12 junctional bases match TRBD2. CDR3 sequence: CASSPGTLAGGPEEQFF. The base sequence is TGTGCCAGCAGCCCCGGGACCCTAGCGGGGGGGCCCGAAGAGCAGTTCTTC.